There are a few counts of the clone carrying this T cell receptor beta chain. Libraries were prepared by immunoSEQ multiplex PCR; TCRdb keeps only in-frame clonotypes and omits some of them. Of 150,000 to 200,000 clones listed, around four fifths are singletons. The CDR3 extends over 15 amino acids. The V end lost 6 bases, the J end lost 2 bases, and 17 bases lay between the germline ends. Germline lookup yields CDR1 SNHLY and CDR2 FYNNEI. These data belong to a study of blood T cell repertoires in COVID-19. Study information: The origin of the acute and convalescent COVID-19 samples was the United States, Italy and Spain. PBMCs, B-cell-depleted T cells, or T cells provided the cDNA or gDNA that made up the material.

What was sequenced was peripheral blood. The rearrangement links TRBV2 to TRBJ2-7; perhaps TRBD2 as D (5 bases). The receptor comes from a woman aged 25 to 45 with acute or convalescent COVID-19. The CDR3: CASREEAYLTYEQYF. In DNA, the CDR3 is TGTGCCAGCAGGGAGGAGGCTTACCTTACCTACGAGCAGTACTTC.